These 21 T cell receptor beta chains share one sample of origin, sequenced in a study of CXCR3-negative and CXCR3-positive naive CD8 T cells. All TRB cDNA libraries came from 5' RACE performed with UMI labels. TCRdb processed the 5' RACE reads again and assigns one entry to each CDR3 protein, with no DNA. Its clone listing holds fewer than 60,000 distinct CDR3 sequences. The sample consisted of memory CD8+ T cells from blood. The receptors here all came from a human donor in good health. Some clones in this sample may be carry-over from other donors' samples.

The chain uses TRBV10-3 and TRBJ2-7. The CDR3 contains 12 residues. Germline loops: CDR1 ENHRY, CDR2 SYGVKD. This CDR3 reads CAIRADNYEQYF.

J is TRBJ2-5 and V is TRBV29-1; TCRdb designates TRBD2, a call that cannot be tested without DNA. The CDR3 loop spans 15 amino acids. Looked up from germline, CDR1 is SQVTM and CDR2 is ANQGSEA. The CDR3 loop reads CSVDGLAGPQETQYF.

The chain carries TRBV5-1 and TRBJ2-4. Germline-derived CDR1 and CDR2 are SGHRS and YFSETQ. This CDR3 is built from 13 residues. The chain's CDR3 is CASSMAPSDIQYF.

The CDR3 loop reads CASSPGLVYEQYF. J is TRBJ2-7 and V is TRBV5-1; the D call from TCRdb, TRBD2, cannot be confirmed without DNA. Germline V gives CDR1 SGHRS, CDR2 YFSETQ. This CDR3 comprises 13 residues.

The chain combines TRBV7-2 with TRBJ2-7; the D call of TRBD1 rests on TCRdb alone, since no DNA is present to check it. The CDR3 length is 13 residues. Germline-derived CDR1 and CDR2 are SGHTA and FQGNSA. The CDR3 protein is CASSLGAGSEQCF.

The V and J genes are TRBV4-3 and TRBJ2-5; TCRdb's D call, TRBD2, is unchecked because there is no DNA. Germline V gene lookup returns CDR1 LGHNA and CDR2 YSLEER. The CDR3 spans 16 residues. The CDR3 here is CASSHGTSGLWETQYF.

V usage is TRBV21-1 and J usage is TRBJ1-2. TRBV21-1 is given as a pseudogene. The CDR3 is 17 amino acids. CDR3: CASSKVPGPTPLYGYTF.

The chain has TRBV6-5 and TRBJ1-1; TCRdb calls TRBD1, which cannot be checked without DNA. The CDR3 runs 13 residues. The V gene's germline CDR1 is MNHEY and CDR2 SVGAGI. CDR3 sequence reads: CASRAGGGTEAFF.

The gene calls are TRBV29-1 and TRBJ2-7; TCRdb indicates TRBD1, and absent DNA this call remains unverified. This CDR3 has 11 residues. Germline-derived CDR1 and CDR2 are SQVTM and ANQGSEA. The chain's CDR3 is CSVGGGKEQYF.

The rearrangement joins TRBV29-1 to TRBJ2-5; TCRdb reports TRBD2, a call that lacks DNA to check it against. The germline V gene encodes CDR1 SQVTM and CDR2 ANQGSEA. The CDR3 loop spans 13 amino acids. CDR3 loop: CSEGLAGEETQYF.

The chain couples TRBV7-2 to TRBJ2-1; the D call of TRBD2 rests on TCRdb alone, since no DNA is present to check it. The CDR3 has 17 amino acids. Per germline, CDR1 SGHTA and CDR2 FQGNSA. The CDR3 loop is CASSLVEGGAKDNEQFF.

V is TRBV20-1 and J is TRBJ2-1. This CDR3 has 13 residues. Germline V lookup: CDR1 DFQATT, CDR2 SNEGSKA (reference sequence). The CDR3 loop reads CSAGEDPNDEQFF.

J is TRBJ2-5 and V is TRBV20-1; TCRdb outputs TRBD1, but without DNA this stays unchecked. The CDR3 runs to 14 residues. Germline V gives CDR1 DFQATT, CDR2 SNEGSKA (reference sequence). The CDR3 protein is CSALELFGPRTQYF.

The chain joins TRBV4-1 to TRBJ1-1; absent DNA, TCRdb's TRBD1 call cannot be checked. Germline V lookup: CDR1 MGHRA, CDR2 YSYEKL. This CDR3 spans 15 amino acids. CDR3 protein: CASSQGQGMNTEAFF.

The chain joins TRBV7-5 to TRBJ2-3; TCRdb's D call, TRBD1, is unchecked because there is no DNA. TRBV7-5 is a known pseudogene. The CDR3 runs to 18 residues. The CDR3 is CISVPEAGLGGRTDTQYF.

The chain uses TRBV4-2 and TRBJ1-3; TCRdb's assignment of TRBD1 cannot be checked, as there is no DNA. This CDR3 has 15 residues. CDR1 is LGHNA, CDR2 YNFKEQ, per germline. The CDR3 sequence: CASSPGQGAGNTIYF.

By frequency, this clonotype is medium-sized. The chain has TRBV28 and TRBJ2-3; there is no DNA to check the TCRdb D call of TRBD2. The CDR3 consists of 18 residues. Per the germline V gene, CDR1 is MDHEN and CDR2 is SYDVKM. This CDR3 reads CASSLPLTSGSSTDTQYF.

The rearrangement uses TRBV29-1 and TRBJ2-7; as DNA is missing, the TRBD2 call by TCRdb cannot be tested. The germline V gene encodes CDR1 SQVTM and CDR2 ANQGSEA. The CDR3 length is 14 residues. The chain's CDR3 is CSVHRTSGRPEQYF.

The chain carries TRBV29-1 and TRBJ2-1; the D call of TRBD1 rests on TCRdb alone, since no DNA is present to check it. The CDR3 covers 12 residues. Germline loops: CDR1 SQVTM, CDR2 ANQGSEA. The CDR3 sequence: CSAGGARVEQFF.

The CDR3 is CASSFLRDNQETQYF. This rearrangement joins TRBV7-8 to TRBJ2-5; without DNA, the TCRdb call of TRBD1 cannot be checked. The CDR3 totals 15 residues. Germline CDR1 is SGHVS and CDR2 is FQNEAQ.

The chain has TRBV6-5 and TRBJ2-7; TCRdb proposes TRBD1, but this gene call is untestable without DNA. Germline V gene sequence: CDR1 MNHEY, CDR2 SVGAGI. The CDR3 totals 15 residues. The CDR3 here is CASSYDRGMYREQYF.